The 18 T cell receptor beta chains presented below share a single source sample, sequenced in a study of early T cells in non-severe SARS-CoV-2 infection. A single record per CDR3 protein comes from TCRdb applying MiXCR to the 5' RACE reads. The sample records more than 35,000 distinct CDR3 sequences, 3.9% being singletons. The specimen sequenced was whole blood. The receptors were gathered from an adult who was a healthcare worker with PCR-confirmed SARS-CoV-2 infection or an uninfected control (not recorded which).

In its sample, this clonotype was seen a few times. The gene calls are TRBV29-1 and TRBJ2-7; D gene ambiguous. CDR1 and CDR2 (germline): SQVTM, ANQGSEA. With 3 bases removed from V and 2 bases from J, the gap between germline ends came to 11 bases. The CDR3 spans 13 residues. In nucleotides, the CDR3 is TGCAGCGTTGAGAGACGTGTGACCTACGAGCAGTACTTC. Translating gives CSVERRVTYEQYF.

The sample holds a few counts of this clonotype. The rearrangement joins TRBV4-3 to TRBJ2-1; TRBD2 matches 7 bases. CDR1 is LGHNA, CDR2 YSLEER, per germline. The CDR3 is 15 amino acids. With 1 base clipped from V and 5 bases from J, the junction kept 5 bases outside the gene matches. The CDR3 loop reads CASSQGTSSHNEQFF. CDR3 nucleotides: TGCGCCAGCAGCCAAGGGACTAGTTCCCACAATGAGCAGTTCTTC.

Many counts were recorded for this clonotype. The chain recombines TRBV12-3 or TRBV12-4 with TRBJ2-3; 9 bases are shared with TRBD2. After removal of 4 bases from V and 3 bases from J, the junction contained 2 bases not matched to a gene. The CDR3 runs to 14 residues. The chain's CDR3 is CASSYSGRTDTQYF. The CDR3, as DNA: TGTGCCAGCAGTTATAGCGGGAGAACAGATACGCAGTATTTT.

This clonotype was counted at least ten times. The gene calls are TRBV9 and TRBJ2-3; the match to TRBD1 covers 9 bases. The CDR3 is made up of 16 amino acids. V lost 3 bases to trimming and J lost 10 bases; unmatched junction nucleotides: 15. Germline V lookup: CDR1 SGDLS, CDR2 YYNGEE. CDR3 sequence: CASSGNRDRAFHSQYF. CDR3 coding DNA: TGTGCCAGCAGCGGTAACCGGGACAGGGCTTTCCACTCGCAGTATTTT.

This clonotype turned up a few times. The chain recombines TRBV29-1 with TRBJ2-5; 16 bases map to TRBD2. CDR1 is SQVTM and CDR2 is ANQGSEA in the germline V gene. The CDR3 runs to 18 residues. Trimming at V came to 2 bases and at J to 5 bases, leaving 11 bases not matched to a gene. CDR3 coding DNA: TGCAGCGTTGAACTTGGAGGGACTAGCGGGAGGGCCCGGGAGACCCAGTACTTC. Residues: CSVELGGTSGRARETQYF.

The V call is TRBV4-2, the J call TRBJ2-1; either TRBD1 or TRBD2 may supply D (6 bases each). Germline V lookup: CDR1 LGHNA, CDR2 YNFKEQ. Trimming pared 1 base from V and 0 bases from J, leaving 22 bases between. CDR3 length: 20 amino acids. The DNA for the CDR3 is TGTGCCAGCAGCCAAGTTTCCGCACGGGGGCTAACGAGCTCCTACAATGAGCAGTTCTTC. Protein: CASSQVSARGLTSSYNEQFF.

There are many counts of this clonotype. The chain recombines TRBV7-2 with TRBJ2-3; D ambiguous. Germline V CDR1 and CDR2: SGHTA, FQGNSA. V shed 5 bases and J shed 3 bases, with 18 bases lying between them. The CDR3 consists of 16 residues. Here the CDR3 reads CASSQPRVRSTDTQYF. CDR3 in DNA: TGTGCCAGCAGCCAACCCCGGGTCAGGAGTACAGATACGCAGTATTTT. Combining the CDR3 with reference TRBV7-2 and TRBJ2-3 gives the whole variable domain GAGVSQSPSNKVTEKGKDVELRCDPISGHTALYWYRQSLGQGLEFLIYFQGNSAPDKSGLPSDRFSAERTGGSVSTLTIQRTQQEDSAVYLCASSQPRVRSTDTQYFGPGTRLTVL.

This clonotype appeared a few times. The chain carries TRBV27 and TRBJ2-1; D is perhaps TRBD2 (5 bases). The length of the CDR3 is 17 residues. The germline V and J ends were trimmed by 3 bases and 5 bases, with 20 bases remaining between them. In germline, CDR1 is MNHEY, CDR2 SMNVEV (reference sequence). CDR3 nucleotide sequence: TGTGCCAGCAGTTTTACGGGATCATATGGACGGCACAATGAGCAGTTCTTC. Translating it yields CASSFTGSYGRHNEQFF.

V and J are TRBV29-1 and TRBJ2-1; D may be TRBD2 (5 bases). Trimming shortened V by 2 bases and J by 0 bases, and 17 bases separated the two germline ends. This CDR3 is built from 17 residues. Germline V lookup: CDR1 SQVTM, CDR2 ANQGSEA. The CDR3 loop is CSVEIGFVGSSYNEQFF. Written as DNA, the CDR3 is TGCAGCGTTGAAATCGGTTTTGTTGGGAGCTCCTACAATGAGCAGTTCTTC.

This clonotype was counted ten times or more. The chain employs TRBV6-1 and TRBJ2-2; D may match TRBD1 or TRBD2 (5 bases each). Germline CDR1 MNHNS, CDR2 SASEGT. V was pared by 4 bases and J by 6 bases, with 12 bases between. The CDR3 has 14 residues. CDR3 bases: TGTGCCAGCAGTGGACGACGAGGGGCCGGGGAGCTGTTTTTT. Translating gives CASSGRRGAGELFF.

This clonotype was seen only a few times. The chain recombines TRBV12-3 or TRBV12-4 with TRBJ1-4; D is unresolved. The CDR3 is 11 residues long. V was cut by 5 bases and J by 3 bases, with 1 base left in between. CDR3 sequence: CASSPNEKLFF. The CDR3 DNA reads as TGTGCCAGCAGTCCTAATGAAAAACTGTTTTTT.

Worth noting for this clonotype: Since a much larger clone is just one base distant, this may be a read error. This chain connects TRBV18 to TRBJ2-3; D call uncertain. Germline-derived CDR1 and CDR2 are KGHSH and LQKENI. This CDR3 is built from 11 residues. The CDR3 coding sequence is TGTGTCAGCTCACACACAGATACGCAGTATTTT. It specifies CVSSHTDTQYF.

The chain has TRBV4-1 and TRBJ2-7, with D uncertain. The ends were cut back, 0 bases at V and 4 bases at J, with 13 bases in the middle. CDR1 is MGHRA, CDR2 YSYEKL, per germline. The CDR3 is made up of 15 amino acids. The DNA of the CDR3 is TGCGCCAGCAGCCAAGATCCGCTACCAATATACGAGCAGTACGTC. The encoded protein is CASSQDPLPIYEQYV.

This clonotype was picked up many times. This chain joins TRBV24-1 and TRBJ2-2; 7 bases map to TRBD1. Germline CDR1 KGHDR, CDR2 SFDVKD. V was clipped by 3 bases and J by 6 bases; unmatched bases: 6. This CDR3 has 15 residues. DNA for the CDR3: TGTGCCACCAGTGATGGAGACAGGGATTCCGGGGAGCTGTTTTTT. Translation gives CATSDGDRDSGELFF.

This clonotype was detected ten times or more. The chain recombines TRBV7-8 with TRBJ2-3; 8 nucleotides line up with TRBD2. The CDR3 runs to 17 residues. V dropped 1 base and J dropped 2; count of bases not matched to a gene: 8. Germline V gene lookup returns CDR1 SGHVS and CDR2 FQNEAQ. CDR3 sequence: CASSLGGSGEVTDTQYF. CDR3 sequence (DNA): TGTGCCAGCAGCTTAGGCGGTAGCGGGGAAGTCACAGATACGCAGTATTTT.

This clonotype showed up many times. The chain joins TRBV28 to TRBJ1-1, with 8 bases matching TRBD1. The CDR3 spans 13 residues. Germline values: CDR1 MDHEN, CDR2 SYDVKM. V was pared by 7 bases and J by 9 bases, with 10 bases of the junction left unmatched. In nucleotides, the CDR3 is TGTGCCAGCAACACTAGGGACAGGAATAAAGCTTTCTTT. Its translation: CASNTRDRNKAFF. Full variable domain (remainder filled in from reference TRBV28 and TRBJ1-1): DVKVTQSSRYLVKRTGEKVFLECVQDMDHENMFWYRQDPGLGLRLIYFSYDVKMKEKGDIPEGYSVSREKKERFSLILESASTNQTSMYLCASNTRDRNKAFFGQGTRLTVV.

This clonotype was observed many times. The chain carries TRBV27 and TRBJ2-3; D call uncertain. Deletions cut 6 bases from V and 5 bases from J, with 15 bases between. Germline V lookup: CDR1 MNHEY, CDR2 SMNVEV (reference sequence). The CDR3 is made up of 14 amino acids. CDR3 residues: CASRKFLEGDTQYF. The CDR3 DNA sequence: TGTGCCAGCAGAAAATTTTTAGAAGGAGATACGCAGTATTTT.

This clonotype occurred many times. This chain links TRBV12-3 or TRBV12-4 with TRBJ2-1; TRBD1 agrees at 8 bases. The CDR3 runs 15 residues. Trimming removed 5 bases from V and 6 bases from J; junction bases left unmatched: 9. CDR3 residues: CASSVTGQALNEQFF. CDR3 in DNA: TGTGCCAGCAGTGTAACGGGACAGGCCCTCAATGAGCAGTTCTTC.